The 8 T cell receptor beta chains below were found in one sample sequenced in a study of PD-1 blockade in classical Hodgkin lymphoma. Using immunoSEQ multiplex PCR, the repertoire was profiled, and TCRdb retains in-frame clones only, with some absent. The top ten clones hold more than 2% of a sample with tens of thousands of clones, roughly 80% of them seen once. Every single patient, without exception, relapsed after autologous stem cell transplantation, and brentuximab vedotin exposure varied. Thawed PBMCs yielded CD4+ T cells through magnetic negative selection. The sequences come from CD4+ T cells from blood, collected at baseline. These receptor sequences come from a human donor with classical Hodgkin lymphoma.

The chain joins TRBV19 to TRBJ1-2, with 9 bases aligning to TRBD1. Germline CDR1 LNHDA, CDR2 SQIVND (reference sequence). There are 16 residues in the CDR3. J lost 6 bases, V lost 6 bases, and 14 bases had no gene match. The CDR3 loop is CASSNGQGNRINGYTF. CDR3 nucleotide sequence: TGTGCCAGTAGCAATGGACAGGGGAATCGTATTAATGGCTACACCTTC.

The chain joins TRBV2 to TRBJ2-5; the D gene is possibly TRBD2 (6 bases). Trimming removed 6 bases at V and 5 bases at J, with 13 bases between. The CDR3 consists of 13 residues. Germline V gives CDR1 SNHLY, CDR2 FYNNEI. The CDR3, as DNA: TGTGCCAGCAGAGGACTACCGGGGGAGACCCAGTACTTC. This encodes CASRGLPGETQYF.

The genes are TRBV5-1 and TRBJ1-1; unclear D gene. V was shortened by 4 bases and J by 1 base, with 8 bases between the two germline ends. The CDR3 extends over 13 amino acids. Germline CDR1 is SGHRS and CDR2 is YFSETQ. In DNA form, the CDR3 reads TGCGCCAGCAGCCCTGGCCCGAACACTGAAGCTTTCTTT. As protein: CASSPGPNTEAFF.

In DNA form, the CDR3 reads TGTGCCCGCACCCTCGGGGGCTTAGACAATGAGCAGTTCTTC. As protein: CARTLGGLDNEQFF. J is TRBJ2-1 and V is TRBV7-9; D might be TRBD1 or TRBD2, each matching 6 bases. CDR1 and CDR2 (germline): SEHNR, FQNEAQ (reference sequence). Trimming took 11 bases from V and 5 from J, leaving 19 bases between them. The CDR3 is made up of 14 amino acids.

This clone showed up just a few times. This chain uses TRBV5-8 with TRBJ1-1; D is possibly TRBD1 (5 bases). Germline CDR1 SGHTS, CDR2 YDEGEE. Trimming shortened V by 2 bases and J by 6 bases, and 14 bases separated the two germline ends. CDR3 length: 14 amino acids. The CDR3 is CASSFQGWGAEAFF. CDR3 bases: TGTGCCAGCAGCTTTCAAGGGTGGGGCGCTGAAGCTTTCTTT.

The J gene is TRBJ2-3, the V gene TRBV19; 8 bases are shared with TRBD2. The CDR3 runs 15 residues. Unmatched junction bases numbered 9, after V lost 10 bases and J lost 0 bases. Looked up from germline, CDR1 is LNHDA and CDR2 is SQIVND (reference sequence). CDR3 loop: CATGSGEGSTDTQYF. CDR3 bases: TGTGCCACGGGTAGCGGGGAGGGTAGCACAGATACGCAGTATTTT.

This sequence joins TRBV2 and TRBJ2-3; 7 nucleotides agree with TRBD1. The length of the CDR3 is 14 residues. Losses at the gene ends were 4 bases for V and 4 bases for J; bases not matched to a gene: 5. Per germline, CDR1 SNHLY and CDR2 FYNNEI. Written as DNA, the CDR3 is TGTGCCAGCAGTGGGAACAGGGGCCCAGATACGCAGTATTTT. This gives the protein CASSGNRGPDTQYF.

As DNA, the CDR3 is TGTGCCAGCAGTGAATTAGACAGGGGGCTTTATCAGCCCCAGCATTTT. Translating it yields CASSELDRGLYQPQHF. V gene TRBV9 combines with J gene TRBJ1-5, with 10 nucleotides matching TRBD1. This CDR3 has 16 residues. The J segment lost 5 bases and the V segment lost 5 bases, leaving 10 bases of the junction unmatched. Germline loops: CDR1 SGDLS, CDR2 YYNGEE.